A selection of T cell receptor beta chains follows, all from one sample in a study of patients and donors after allogeneic stem cell transplantation. In TCRdb, the RT-PCR reads were re-called with MiXCR into one record per CDR3 protein. Of about a million distinct CDR3 sequences in the sample, approximately 19% were seen once. Sequencing was done on a sample of blood, either unsorted or a sorted T cell fraction (not recorded which). These receptors were collected from a human donor who was either an allogeneic HSCT recipient or a stem cell or donor lymphocyte infusion donor (not recorded which). It is not recorded whose cells these are; they may come from a transplant donor. Both conserved end residues are part of each CDR3. Fields, in order: V gene, D gene, J gene, clone size, CDR3 length, CDR3 protein, CDR3 DNA. D genes are given only for firm matches. Clone size is not always given. Where it is, it says once, few, many or a class for expanded clones.

V gene: TRBV4-2; D gene: -; J gene: TRBJ2-1; clone size: few; CDR3 length: 12; CDR3 protein: CASSREGPLQFF; CDR3 DNA: TGTGCCAGCAGCCGAGAGGGCCCTCTCCAGTTCTTC
V gene: TRBV18; D gene: -; J gene: TRBJ2-7; clone size: -; CDR3 length: 15; CDR3 protein: CASSPPVGGEGEQYF; CDR3 DNA: TGTGCCAGCTCACCACCGGTGGGCGGGGAAGGCGAGCAGTACTTC
V gene: TRBV20-1; D gene: -; J gene: TRBJ2-5; clone size: few; CDR3 length: 10; CDR3 protein: CSAQQETQYF; CDR3 DNA: TGCAGTGCCCAGCAAGAGACCCAGTACTTC
V gene: TRBV10-3; D gene: -; J gene: TRBJ1-6; clone size: few; CDR3 length: 17; CDR3 protein: CATTSAGMSSYNSPLHF; CDR3 DNA: TGTGCCACAACGTCGGCAGGGATGAGCTCCTATAATTCACCCCTCCACTTT
V gene: TRBV6-1; D gene: -; J gene: TRBJ1-1; clone size: -; CDR3 length: 14; CDR3 protein: CASREGTVNTEAFF; CDR3 DNA: TGTGCCAGCAGAGAGGGGACGGTGAACACTGAAGCTTTCTTT
V gene: TRBV4-2; D gene: -; J gene: TRBJ2-3; clone size: -; CDR3 length: 15; CDR3 protein: CASSQGPSRGDTQYF; CDR3 DNA: TGTGCCAGCAGCCAAGGACCCTCCCGGGGAGATACGCAGTATTTT
V gene: TRBV7-9; D gene: -; J gene: TRBJ2-7; clone size: -; CDR3 length: 15; CDR3 protein: CASSPLGRGSYEQYF; CDR3 DNA: TGTGCCAGCAGCCCCTTGGGAAGGGGCTCCTACGAGCAGTACTTC
V gene: TRBV7-2; D gene: TRBD2; J gene: TRBJ2-4; clone size: -; CDR3 length: 17; CDR3 protein: CASSLALRGVGKNIQYF; CDR3 DNA: TGTGCCAGCAGCTTAGCTTTGCGGGGGGTGGGCAAAAACATTCAGTACTTC
V gene: TRBV5-1; D gene: -; J gene: TRBJ1-1; clone size: -; CDR3 length: 15; CDR3 protein: CASSLPGFGNTEAFF; CDR3 DNA: TGCGCCAGCAGCTTGCCGGGCTTCGGGAACACTGAAGCTTTCTTT
V gene: TRBV27; D gene: -; J gene: TRBJ2-7; clone size: few; CDR3 length: 15; CDR3 protein: CASSWAWDGLYEQYF; CDR3 DNA: TGTGCCAGCAGTTGGGCTTGGGACGGACTCTACGAGCAGTACTTC
V gene: TRBV5-1; D gene: TRBD2; J gene: TRBJ2-1; clone size: few; CDR3 length: 18; CDR3 protein: CASSSRLLAGGVYNEQFF; CDR3 DNA: TGCGCCAGCAGCTCGCGGCTACTAGCGGGGGGGGTCTACAATGAGCAGTTCTTC
V gene: TRBV10-3; D gene: -; J gene: TRBJ1-4; clone size: -; CDR3 length: 13; CDR3 protein: CAIRGSGDEKLFF; CDR3 DNA: TGTGCCATCAGAGGGTCAGGGGATGAAAAACTGTTTTTT
V gene: TRBV7-9; D gene: TRBD2; J gene: TRBJ2-7; clone size: few; CDR3 length: 16; CDR3 protein: CASSLAAGVLSYEQYF; CDR3 DNA: TGTGCCAGCAGCTTAGCCGCGGGAGTTTTGTCCTACGAGCAGTACTTC
V gene: TRBV29-1; D gene: TRBD1; J gene: TRBJ2-1; clone size: -; CDR3 length: 11; CDR3 protein: CSIRQGDEQFF; CDR3 DNA: TGCAGCATAAGACAGGGCGATGAGCAGTTCTTC